What follows are 12 T cell receptor beta chains derived from one specimen sequenced in a study of blood T cell repertoires in COVID-19. The repertoire was sequenced with immunoSEQ multiplex PCR; TCRdb's copy has only in-frame clones and lacks some. The sample includes more than 250,000 clones, roughly 90% of them seen just once. The sequenced sample was PBMCs or T cells enriched from blood (not recorded which). The source of these receptors is a woman in her 30s who had recovered from COVID-19.

The chain joins TRBV10-3 to TRBJ2-5, with 8 bases fitting TRBD2. Per germline, CDR1 ENHRY and CDR2 SYGVKD. The CDR3 totals 17 residues. The J segment lost 3 bases and the V segment lost 6 bases, leaving 15 bases of the junction unmatched. This CDR3 is CAISARGQPGGEETQYF. The CDR3 DNA reads as TGTGCCATCAGCGCTAGGGGACAACCCGGGGGGGAAGAGACCCAGTACTTC.

The CDR3 loop is CASSVQTSVNEQFF. The CDR3 region has the DNA TGTGCCAGCAGCGTACAAACTAGCGTTAATGAGCAGTTCTTC. The J gene is TRBJ2-1, the V gene TRBV9; 7 bases are a match to TRBD2. V lost 1 base to trimming and J lost 7 bases; unmatched junction nucleotides: 5. CDR3 length: 14 amino acids. The germline V gene has CDR1 SGDLS and CDR2 YYNGEE.

For the CDR3, the DNA is TGTGCCAGCAGCTACCGAGGAGCGGGAGGCCACAATGAGCAGTTCTTC. Translating gives CASSYRGAGGHNEQFF. The chain links TRBV7-2 to TRBJ2-1; 9 nucleotides line up with TRBD2. The CDR3 length is 16 residues. The germline V gene has CDR1 SGHTA and CDR2 FQGNSA. The V gene end was trimmed by 4 bases and the J gene end by 5 bases; junction bases not matched to a gene: 9. The complete variable domain, with remaining parts taken from reference TRBV7-2 and TRBJ2-1, reads GAGVSQSPSNKVTEKGKDVELRCDPISGHTALYWYRQSLGQGLEFLIYFQGNSAPDKSGLPSDRFSAERTGGSVSTLTIQRTQQEDSAVYLCASSYRGAGGHNEQFFGPGTRLTVL.

This chain links TRBV10-3 with TRBJ2-1; 9 bases match TRBD2. Unmatched junction bases numbered 13, after V lost 10 bases and J lost 9 bases. Germline loops: CDR1 ENHRY, CDR2 SYGVKD. The CDR3 runs 14 residues. CDR3 DNA sequence: TGTGCCACCACAGCGGGAGGTTTTTTCTCTGAGCAGTTCTTC. It codes for CATTAGGFFSEQFF.

The gene calls are TRBV28 and TRBJ2-7; D possibly corresponds to TRBD2 (7 bases). Germline lookup yields CDR1 MDHEN and CDR2 SYDVKM. Trimming pared 8 bases from V and 8 bases from J, leaving 13 bases between. The CDR3 runs 11 residues. In DNA form, the CDR3 reads TGTGCCAGCCCTGGGAGGGGGAAGCAGTACTTC. Amino acid sequence: CASPGRGKQYF.

V and J are TRBV5-8 and TRBJ1-5; 9 nucleotides agree with TRBD1. The CDR3 totals 17 residues. V was clipped by 4 bases and J by 0 bases; unmatched bases: 8. Per germline, CDR1 SGHTS and CDR2 YDEGEE. DNA of the CDR3: TGTGCCAGCAGCCATGGGACAGGGTCTTATAGCAATCAGCCCCAGCATTTT. Protein sequence: CASSHGTGSYSNQPQHF.

The chain employs TRBV11-1 and TRBJ1-5, with 8 bases identical to TRBD1. Germline-derived CDR1 and CDR2 are SGHAT and FQDESV (reference sequence). The CDR3 length is 13 residues. V shed 5 bases and J 7 bases; nucleotides not matched to a gene: 4. The DNA of the CDR3 is TGTGCCAGCAGCCAGGGGGCTGGGCAGCCCCAGCATTTT. As protein: CASSQGAGQPQHF.

The rearrangement links TRBV19 to TRBJ1-6; D call uncertain. Deletions cut 5 bases from V and 7 bases from J, with 9 bases between. The CDR3 contains 13 residues. Germline CDR1 LNHDA, CDR2 SQIVND (reference sequence). In DNA form, the CDR3 reads TGTGCCAGTAGTCCCCCCGGGAATTCACCCCTCCACTTT. This gives the protein CASSPPGNSPLHF.

The chain is built from TRBV9 and TRBJ2-7; TRBD2 matches 11 bases. The CDR3 contains 15 residues. Germline assignment: CDR1 SGDLS and CDR2 YYNGEE. V gave up 2 bases and J gave up 2 bases; unmatched junction bases: 3. As DNA, the CDR3 is TGTGCCAGCAGCGTTAGCGGGAGGGGGGCCTACGAGCAGTACTTC. It encodes CASSVSGRGAYEQYF. The whole variable domain, remainder taken from reference TRBV9 and TRBJ2-7, is DSGVTQTPKHLITATGQRVTLRCSPRSGDLSVYWYQQSLDQGLQFLIQYYNGEERAKGNILERFSAQQFPDLHSELNLSSLELGDSALYFCASSVSGRGAYEQYFGPGTRLTVT.

The chain joins TRBV6-1 to TRBJ1-1; D gene uncertain. CDR1 and CDR2 (germline): MNHNS, SASEGT. This CDR3 has 15 residues. The ends were cut back, 1 base at V and 1 base at J, with 10 bases in the middle. The CDR3 DNA is TGTGCCAGCAGTGAAGGGATTGGGAGGAACACTGAAGCTTTCTTT. The encoded protein is CASSEGIGRNTEAFF.

This clone appeared once. The chain links TRBV20-1 to TRBJ1-1; D remains unclear. Trimming took off 3 bases at V and 1 base at J, with 9 bases between the two ends. There are 13 residues in the CDR3. Germline CDR1 reads DFQATT; CDR2 reads SNEGSKA (reference sequence). The CDR3 DNA is TGCAGTGCTAGTGGCGCGGCGAACACTGAAGCTTTCTTT. It codes for CSASGAANTEAFF.

A note on this clone: This sample also contains other DNA sequences that code for the same CDR3. This chain joins TRBV28 and TRBJ2-7; D is unresolved. The V gene's germline CDR1 is MDHEN and CDR2 SYDVKM. V dropped 3 bases and J dropped 2 bases, with 5 bases sitting between them. This CDR3 comprises 12 residues. The CDR3 bases are TGTGCCAGCAGTTTGAGGCCCTACGAGCAGTACTTC. It yields the protein CASSLRPYEQYF.